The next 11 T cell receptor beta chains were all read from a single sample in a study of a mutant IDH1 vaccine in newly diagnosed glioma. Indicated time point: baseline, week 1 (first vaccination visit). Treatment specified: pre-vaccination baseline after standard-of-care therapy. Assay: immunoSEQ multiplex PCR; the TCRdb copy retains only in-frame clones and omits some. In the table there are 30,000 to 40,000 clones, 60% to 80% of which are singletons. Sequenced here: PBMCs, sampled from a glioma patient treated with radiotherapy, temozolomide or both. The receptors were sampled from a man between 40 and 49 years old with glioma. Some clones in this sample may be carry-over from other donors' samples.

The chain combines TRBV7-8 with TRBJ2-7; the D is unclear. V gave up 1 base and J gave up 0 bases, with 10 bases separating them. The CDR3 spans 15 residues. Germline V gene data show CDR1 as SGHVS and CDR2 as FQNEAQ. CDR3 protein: CASSLGTDSSYEQYF. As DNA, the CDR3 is TGTGCCAGCAGCTTAGGGACGGATAGCTCCTACGAGCAGTACTTC.

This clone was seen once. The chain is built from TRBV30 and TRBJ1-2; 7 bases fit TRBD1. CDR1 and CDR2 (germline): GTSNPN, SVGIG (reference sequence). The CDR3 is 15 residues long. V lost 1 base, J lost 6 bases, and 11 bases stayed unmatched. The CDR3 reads CAWSGPRTGFHGYTF. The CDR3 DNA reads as TGTGCCTGGAGTGGCCCCAGGACAGGATTCCATGGCTACACCTTC.

The CDR3, as DNA: TGTGCCTGGAGGGAAACGGACAGGGCCTTTCGGTATGGCTACACCTTC. Its translation is CAWRETDRAFRYGYTF. V and J are TRBV30 and TRBJ1-2; TRBD1 matches at 8 bases. J lost 5 bases, V lost 3 bases, and 14 bases had no gene match. This CDR3 has 16 residues. From germline, CDR1 is GTSNPN and CDR2 SVGIG (reference sequence).

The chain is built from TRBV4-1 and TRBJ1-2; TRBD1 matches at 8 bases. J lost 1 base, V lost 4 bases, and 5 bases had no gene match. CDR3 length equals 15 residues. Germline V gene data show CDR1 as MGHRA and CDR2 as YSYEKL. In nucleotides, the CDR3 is TGCGCCAGCAGCCGGGGACAGGAACTTAACTATGGCTACACCTTC. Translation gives CASSRGQELNYGYTF.

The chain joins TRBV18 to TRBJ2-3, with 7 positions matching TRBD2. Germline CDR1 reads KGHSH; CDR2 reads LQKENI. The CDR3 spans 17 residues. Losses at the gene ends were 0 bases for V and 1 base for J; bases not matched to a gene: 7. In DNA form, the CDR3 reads TGTGCCAGCTCACCACCGGGGACGGGGGGAGGCACAGATACGCAGTATTTT. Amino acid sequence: CASSPPGTGGGTDTQYF.

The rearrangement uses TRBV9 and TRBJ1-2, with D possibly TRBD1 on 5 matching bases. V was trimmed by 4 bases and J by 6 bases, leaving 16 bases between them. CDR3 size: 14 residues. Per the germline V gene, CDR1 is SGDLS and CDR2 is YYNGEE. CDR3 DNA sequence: TGTGCCAGCAGCCCCGAGGTGGGGGTTAATGGCTACACCTTC. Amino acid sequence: CASSPEVGVNGYTF.

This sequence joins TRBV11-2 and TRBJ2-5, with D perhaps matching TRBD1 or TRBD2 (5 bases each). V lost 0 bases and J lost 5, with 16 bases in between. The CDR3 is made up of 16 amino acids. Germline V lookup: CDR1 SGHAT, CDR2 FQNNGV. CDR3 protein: CASSLDLGGSEETQYF. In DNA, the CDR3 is TGTGCCAGCAGCTTAGACCTTGGGGGATCCGAGGAGACCCAGTACTTC.

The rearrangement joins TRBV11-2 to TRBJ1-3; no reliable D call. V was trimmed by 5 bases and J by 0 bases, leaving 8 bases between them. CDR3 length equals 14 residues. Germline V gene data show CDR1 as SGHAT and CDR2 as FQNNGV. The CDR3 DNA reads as TGTGCCAGCAGCGTAGGATCCTCTGGAAACACCATATATTTT. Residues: CASSVGSSGNTIYF.

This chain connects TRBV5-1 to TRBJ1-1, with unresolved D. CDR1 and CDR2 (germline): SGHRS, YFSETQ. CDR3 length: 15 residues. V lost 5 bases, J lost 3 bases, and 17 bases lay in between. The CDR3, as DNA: TGCGCCAGCAGATATGGGGAGGGCTGGGACACTGAAGCTTTCTTT. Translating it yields CASRYGEGWDTEAFF.

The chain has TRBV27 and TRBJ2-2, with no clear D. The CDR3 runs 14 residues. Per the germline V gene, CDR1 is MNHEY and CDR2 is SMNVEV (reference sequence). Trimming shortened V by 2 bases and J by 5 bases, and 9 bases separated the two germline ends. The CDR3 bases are TGTGCCAGCAGTTTAGAGATTGGGACCGGGGAGCTGTTTTTT. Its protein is CASSLEIGTGELFF.

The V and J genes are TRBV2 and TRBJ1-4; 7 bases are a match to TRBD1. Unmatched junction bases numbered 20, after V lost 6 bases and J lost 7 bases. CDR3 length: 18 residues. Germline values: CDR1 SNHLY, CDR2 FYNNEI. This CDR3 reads CASRDTGTSRYRGEKLFF. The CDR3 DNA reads TGTGCCAGCAGGGACACAGGAACGTCTAGGTACAGGGGTGAAAAACTGTTTTTT.